This T cell receptor (beta chain) was recovered during a study of blood T cell repertoires in COVID-19. The wider study: COVID-19 samples from acute and convalescent phases originated in the United States, Italy and Spain. From T cells, B-cell-depleted T cells, or PBMCs came the material, which was cDNA or gDNA.

Original processing methods: Reference gene primers were amplified, and this amplification served to estimate nucleated cell counts. Generated by immunoSEQ multiplex PCR, the TCRdb table keeps only in-frame clones and is missing some. From that table come the V and J calls and clone size; the DNA was used to work out D and trimming. Of some 130,000 clones in the sample, about 85% are singletons; the top ten hold 1.5% to 2%. The CDR3 is 15 amino acids. CDR1 is SGDLS, CDR2 YYNGEE, per germline. Losses at the gene ends were 3 bases for V and 3 bases for J; bases not matched to a gene: 3. V usage is TRBV9 and J usage is TRBJ2-3; 11 nucleotides line up with TRBD2. Sequencing input: peripheral blood. This clonotype was obtained from a man in his 70s with acute or convalescent COVID-19. CDR3 sequence: CASSASGGRTDTQYF. The CDR3 nucleotides are TGTGCCAGCAGCGCTAGCGGGGGGAGGACAGATACGCAGTATTTT.